A single sample is the source of the 19 T cell receptor beta chains below, sequenced in a study of blood T cells in healthy people across ages (dated by TCRdb to between 2015 and 2016). To prepare the library, 5' RACE was applied. TCRdb shows the sequencer as Illumina HiSeq 2500. A second PCR of about 6 to 11 cycles was performed with a sample-barcoded 5' primer and a J-beta primer mix. In-frame beta chains were kept once TCRdb had trimmed the public reads at Q25 with fastp and called clones with MiXCR. Rows with a matching CDR3 protein are joined into one entry that keeps the most common DNA and genes. The sample includes approximately 790,000 distinct CDR3 sequences, with less than 80% observed a single time. The ten largest make up roughly 26% of the sample. Material for sequencing was blood. These TCRs come from a young man in good health.

The J gene is TRBJ2-4, the V gene TRBV5-6; D remains ambiguous. The end of the DNA fits TRBJ2-7 better, so the J call may be wrong. The CDR3 is 14 residues long. Germline V gene lookup returns CDR1 SGHDT and CDR2 YYEEEE. This chain's CDR3 is CASSLTDTSYEQYF. CDR3 bases: TGTGCCAGCAGCTTGACAGACACTTCCTACGAGCAGTACTTC.

This sequence joins TRBV6-1 and TRBJ1-6; D possibly corresponds to TRBD1 (5 bases). The CDR3 extends over 14 amino acids. CDR1 is MNHNS and CDR2 is SASEGT in the germline V gene. Trimming cost V 7 bases and J 5 bases, with 12 bases left between them. The CDR3 bases are TGTGCCAGCAAGGGGATTTCTAATAATTCACCCCTCCACTTT. Amino acid sequence: CASKGISNNSPLHF.

The CDR3 here is CASSPKGRNNEKLFF. The CDR3 nucleotides are TGTGCCAGCAGCCCGAAAGGGCGGAATAATGAAAAACTGTTTTTT. V gene TRBV3-1 combines with J gene TRBJ1-4; unclear D gene. The CDR3 is 15 residues long. V shed 4 bases and J shed 4 bases, with 13 bases lying between them. The germline CDR1 and CDR2 sequences are LGHDT and YNNKEL (reference sequence).

The J gene is TRBJ1-1, the V gene TRBV9; possible D gene TRBD1, 6 bases. The CDR3 covers 15 residues. V shed 0 bases and J shed 1 base, with 10 bases lying between them. Germline-derived CDR1 and CDR2 are SGDLS and YYNGEE. The chain's CDR3 is CASSVGGGENTEAFF. CDR3 sequence (DNA): TGTGCCAGCAGCGTAGGAGGGGGAGAGAACACTGAAGCTTTCTTT. The entire variable domain, with the rest obtained from reference TRBV9 and TRBJ1-1, is as follows: DSGVTQTPKHLITATGQRVTLRCSPRSGDLSVYWYQQSLDQGLQFLIQYYNGEERAKGNILERFSAQQFPDLHSELNLSSLELGDSALYFCASSVGGGENTEAFFGQGTRLTVV.

The chain has TRBV2 and TRBJ1-2; D is perhaps TRBD1 (6 bases). The V gene's germline CDR1 is SNHLY and CDR2 FYNNEI. Trimming left V 6 bases short and J 11 bases short, with 13 bases between. This CDR3 contains 11 residues. CDR3 in amino acids: CASRGQPVYTF. The DNA for the CDR3 is TGTGCCAGCAGAGGACAGCCTGTTTACACCTTC. Variable domain in full (rest from reference TRBV2 and TRBJ1-2): EPEVTQTPSHQVTQMGQEVILRCVPISNHLYFYWYRQILGQKVEFLVSFYNNEISEKSEIFDDQFSVERPDGSNFTLKIRSTKLEDSAMYFCASRGQPVYTFGSGTRLTVV.

This clonotype was recorded once. V gene TRBV10-3 combines with J gene TRBJ2-3, with 9 bases that match TRBD1. There are 14 residues in the CDR3. Germline assignment: CDR1 ENHRY and CDR2 SYGVKD. V lost 2 bases to trimming and J lost 4 bases; unmatched junction nucleotides: 1. The CDR3 DNA reads TGTGCCATCAGTGAGACAGGGGGCCCAGATACGCAGTATTTT. Protein sequence: CAISETGGPDTQYF.

The sample holds a few counts of this clonotype. This chain connects TRBV3-1 to TRBJ2-5; D may be TRBD1 (6 bases). CDR1 LGHDT and CDR2 YNNKEL come from the germline V gene (reference sequence). Trimming pared 1 base from V and 5 bases from J, leaving 8 bases between. The CDR3 is 13 amino acids. CDR3 amino acids: CASSQVRGETQYF. The CDR3 nucleotides read TGTGCCAGCAGCCAAGTCAGGGGCGAGACCCAGTACTTC.

The chain employs TRBV6-2 or TRBV6-3 and TRBJ2-7; 7 bases are a match to TRBD1. This CDR3 is 15 amino acids long. Trimming cost V 0 bases and J 2 bases; bases outside gene matches: 4. Germline lookup yields CDR1 MNHEY and CDR2 SVGEGT. The DNA of the CDR3 is TGTGCCAGCAGTTACTCGAGGGACAGCACCTACGAGCAGTACTTC. Protein: CASSYSRDSTYEQYF.

The sample holds a few counts of this clonotype. The chain has TRBV4-2 and TRBJ1-4; D gene uncertain. Germline loops: CDR1 LGHNA, CDR2 YNFKEQ. V was cut by 0 bases and J by 13 bases, with 12 bases left in between. This CDR3 comprises 13 residues. Here the CDR3 reads CASSQEWAVTLFF. In DNA, the CDR3 is TGTGCCAGCAGCCAAGAATGGGCTGTTACACTGTTTTTT.

J is TRBJ2-7 and V is TRBV24-1; 7 bases are shared with TRBD1. CDR1 and CDR2 (germline): KGHDR, SFDVKD. CDR3 length: 14 amino acids. After removal of 4 bases from V and 5 bases from J, the junction contained 7 bases not matched to a gene. The CDR3 is CATSETGVPHEQYF. The DNA for the CDR3 is TGTGCCACCAGTGAAACAGGGGTCCCCCACGAGCAGTACTTC.

The chain has TRBV28 and TRBJ2-1; D is unresolved. The CDR3 runs 15 residues. Trimming took 3 bases from V and 9 from J, leaving 18 bases between them. Germline CDR1 and CDR2: MDHEN and SYDVKM. In DNA, the CDR3 is TGTGCCAGCAGTTTCCCGATGACCAATTGGGGTGAGCAGTTCTTC. Its protein product is CASSFPMTNWGEQFF. Supplemented by reference TRBV28 and TRBJ2-1, the full variable domain reads DVKVTQSSRYLVKRTGEKVFLECVQDMDHENMFWYRQDPGLGLRLIYFSYDVKMKEKGDIPEGYSVSREKKERFSLILESASTNQTSMYLCASSFPMTNWGEQFFGPGTRLTVL.

The V call is TRBV28, the J call TRBJ2-7; maybe TRBD2 (7 bases). CDR3 length: 14 amino acids. From germline, CDR1 is MDHEN and CDR2 SYDVKM. The V and J ends lost 2 bases and 4 bases respectively, with 12 bases between them. The CDR3 region is CASSLGGALYEQYF. As DNA, the CDR3 is TGTGCCAGCAGTTTAGGGGGGGCCCTATACGAGCAGTACTTC.

The chain combines TRBV5-1 with TRBJ1-2, with 9 positions matching TRBD1. Per germline, CDR1 SGHRS and CDR2 YFSETQ. V shed 4 bases, J shed 5 bases, and the junction held 12 bases outside the gene matches. This CDR3 has 16 residues. CDR3 in amino acids: CASSTVGQGNPYGYTF. The CDR3, as DNA: TGCGCCAGCAGCACCGTCGGACAGGGGAACCCTTATGGCTACACCTTC.

This rearrangement joins TRBV7-2 to TRBJ2-7; unclear D gene. Germline V gives CDR1 SGHTA, CDR2 FQGNSA. The CDR3 covers 13 residues. Deletions cut 6 bases from V and 3 bases from J, with 12 bases between. CDR3 nucleotides: TGTGCCAGCAGTTCTTCCGAGCTCTACGAGCAGTACTTC. Its protein product is CASSSSELYEQYF. The full variable domain, rest sourced from reference TRBV7-2 and TRBJ2-7, is GAGVSQSPSNKVTEKGKDVELRCDPISGHTALYWYRQSLGQGLEFLIYFQGNSAPDKSGLPSDRFSAERTGGSVSTLTIQRTQQEDSAVYLCASSSSELYEQYFGPGTRLTVT.

This clonotype was found many times. The chain combines TRBV9 with TRBJ1-1; D is ambiguous. V shed 0 bases and J shed 1 base, with 10 bases lying between them. CDR1 is SGDLS and CDR2 is YYNGEE in the germline V gene. The CDR3 has 15 residues. The CDR3 DNA is TGTGCCAGCAGCGTAGCGACCGGACCGAACACTGAAGCTTTCTTT. This codes for CASSVATGPNTEAFF.

The chain combines TRBV7-3 with TRBJ1-1, with D perhaps TRBD1 (5 bases). V was pared by 5 bases and J by 4 bases, with 17 bases between. This CDR3 has 15 amino acids. The germline V gene has CDR1 SGHTA and CDR2 FQGTGA. CDR3 sequence (DNA): TGTGCCAGCAGCGCATTTGGGGGGGACGGCACTGAAGCTTTCTTT. It codes for CASSAFGGDGTEAFF.

This chain links TRBV20-1 with TRBJ2-7; D ambiguous. Germline V CDR1 and CDR2: DFQATT, SNEGSKA (reference sequence). The CDR3 length is 13 residues. The V gene lost 1 base and the J gene lost 3 bases, with 10 bases spanning the gap. The CDR3 nucleotides are TGCAGTGCTAGAGGAATGGCAGGCTACGAGCAGTACTTC. It encodes CSARGMAGYEQYF.

The V and J genes are TRBV13 and TRBJ1-6; D uncertain. V shed 4 bases and J shed 10 bases, with 17 bases lying between them. Germline CDR1 PRHDT, CDR2 FYEKMQ (reference sequence). There are 15 residues in the CDR3. The CDR3 region is CASSSRATGVSPLHF. In nucleotides, the CDR3 is TGTGCCAGCAGCTCCCGGGCCACGGGCGTCTCACCCCTCCACTTT.

The CDR3 bases are TGTGCCAGCAGCTTAGCGCCCGCCACAGATACGCAGTATTTT. This encodes CASSLAPATDTQYF. The chain recombines TRBV7-2 with TRBJ2-3, with D hard to call. Per the germline V gene, CDR1 is SGHTA and CDR2 is FQGNSA. The CDR3 is made up of 14 amino acids. The V end lost 0 bases, the J end lost 2 bases, and 6 bases lay between the germline ends.